These T cell receptor beta chains were read from a single sample in a study of cytomegalovirus exposure and HLA in healthy donors. The assay was immunoSEQ multiplex PCR, and TCRdb's table has in-frame clones only and misses some. This listing includes around 74,000 clones. Sequencing was carried out using PBMCs. Receptors were obtained from a man aged 25 to 40 in good health and CMV-seronegative. Each CDR3 is given with its conserved first and last residue. A D gene is named only where the DNA matches it firmly. Where a row states a size, it is once, few, many or the class of an expanded clone; other rows omit it.

j_call	v_call	d_call	clone_size	cdr3_nt	cdr3_aa
TRBJ2-7	TRBV5-1	TRBD2	.	TGCGCCAGCGGCCTCTTAGCGGGGGGCAACCTCGGCGAGCAGTACTTC	CASGLLAGGNLGEQYF
TRBJ1-2	TRBV5-6	TRBD1	.	TGTGCCAGCAGCGACAGGGATTATGGCTACACCTTC	CASSDRDYGYTF
TRBJ1-5	TRBV6-6	TRBD1	.	TGTGCCAGCAGTTCGTGGACAGGGAGAGAGAATCAGCCCCAGCATTTT	CASSSWTGRENQPQHF
TRBJ1-1	TRBV30	TRBD1	.	TGTGCCTGGAGTTCTCAGGGGGCATACACTGAAGCTTTCTTT	CAWSSQGAYTEAFF
TRBJ2-3	TRBV27	TRBD2	.	TGTGCCAGCACCCTATCACCAGCGGGGGGGTTTACTAGCACAGATACGCAGTATTTT	CASTLSPAGGFTSTDTQYF
TRBJ2-2	TRBV4-3	TRBD2	.	TGCGCCAGCAGCCAGATGGTAGCGGGAGGTCCCGGGGAGCTGTTTTTT	CASSQMVAGGPGELFF
TRBJ2-3	TRBV5-1	TRBD2	.	TGCGCCAGCAGCGCGCTGGGGGCGGGGGGCTACGGCAGCGCAGATACGCAGTATTTT	CASSALGAGGYGSADTQYF
TRBJ1-1	TRBV6-5	TRBD1	.	TGTGCCAGCAGTTTCCTGACAGGGCGTCGGACTTTCTTT	CASSFLTGRRTFF
TRBJ1-2	TRBV28	.	.	TGTGCCAGCAGTTTTCGGGGGTTTTATGGCTACACCTTC	CASSFRGFYGYTF
TRBJ1-1	TRBV4-1	.	.	TGCGCCAGCAGCCAACGGGGGGTAGTGGGAACTGAAGCTTTCTTT	CASSQRGVVGTEAFF
TRBJ2-1	TRBV2	.	.	TGTGCCAGCACCAAAAGGGGCACAGGGCCGGGCATTGAGCAGTTCTTC	CASTKRGTGPGIEQFF
TRBJ2-7	TRBV7-3	TRBD2	.	TGTGCCAGCAGCTTAACGGGGGGGAACTCCTACGAGCAGTACTTC	CASSLTGGNSYEQYF
TRBJ2-3	TRBV5-6	TRBD2	.	TGTGCCAGCAGCTCCCAGTCGGGGGGTAGCACAGATACGCAGTATTTT	CASSSQSGGSTDTQYF
TRBJ1-5	TRBV5-4	TRBD1	.	TGTGCCAGCAGCCCCAACCCCCAGGGGGGAGGAGATCAGCCCCAGCATTTT	CASSPNPQGGGDQPQHF
TRBJ1-2	TRBV19	TRBD1	.	TGTGCCAGTACCCCCTTTAATAGGCCAGGGGGCTCTAACTATGGCTACACCTTC	CASTPFNRPGGSNYGYTF
TRBJ2-7	TRBV4-3	TRBD2	.	TGCGCCAGCAGCCATACCTCGACTAGCGGGGAATACGAGCAGTACTTC	CASSHTSTSGEYEQYF
TRBJ2-7	TRBV27	.	.	TGTGCCAGCAGCGAGCAAGGGAGCCGCTACGAGCAGTACTTC	CASSEQGSRYEQYF
TRBJ1-1	TRBV6-5	.	medium-sized	TGTGCCAGCAGTTACTCGGGGGGGAACACTGAAGCTTTCTTT	CASSYSGGNTEAFF
TRBJ1-2	TRBV6-1	.	.	TGTGCCAGCAGTGTTACTAGGGCGGACTATGGCTACACCTTC	CASSVTRADYGYTF
TRBJ2-7	TRBV27	TRBD1	.	TGTGCCAGCAGTTTATCGATGGGACAGCTCCTCTACGAGCAGTACTTC	CASSLSMGQLLYEQYF
TRBJ1-1	TRBV18	.	.	TGTGCCAGCTCACCCCTCGACAGGAACACTGAAGCTTTCTTT	CASSPLDRNTEAFF
TRBJ1-1	TRBV6-5	TRBD1	.	TGTGCCAGCAGTCACGGGACAGTAGTGAACACTGAAGCTTTCTTT	CASSHGTVVNTEAFF
TRBJ2-5	TRBV18	.	.	TGTGCCAGCTCACCACCCGGGGGTTGGGAGACCCAGTACTTC	CASSPPGGWETQYF
TRBJ2-7	TRBV27	TRBD1	.	TGTGCCAGCAGTTTAAGGACAGGGTCATACGAGCAGTACTTC	CASSLRTGSYEQYF
TRBJ1-2	TRBV5-3	.	.	TGTGCCAGAAGCTTCAGACAGCTCCTATTCTATGGCTACACCTTC	CARSFRQLLFYGYTF
TRBJ2-3	TRBV6-4	.	.	TGTGCCAGCAGTGACTCCGGCGGGGCAGATACGCAGTATTTT	CASSDSGGADTQYF
TRBJ2-2	TRBV7-9	TRBD1	.	TGTGCCAGCAGCTCCCCGGACAGGGGAACCACCGGGGAGCTGTTTTTT	CASSSPDRGTTGELFF
TRBJ2-1	TRBV10-3	.	.	TGTGCCATCAGTGATCTACAGAACAATGAGCAGTTCTTC	CAISDLQNNEQFF
TRBJ2-1	TRBV7-9	TRBD2	.	TGTGCCAGCAGCGCTACTAGCGGGAGGGCCCGAAATGAGCAGTTCTTC	CASSATSGRARNEQFF
TRBJ1-2	TRBV2	.	.	TGTGCCAGCAGTCAGGCAGGATTCCTCTACACCTTC	CASSQAGFLYTF
TRBJ2-5	TRBV5-4	.	.	TGTGCCAGCAGCCGTGCGGACTACCAAGAGACCCAGTACTTC	CASSRADYQETQYF
TRBJ1-1	TRBV4-3	.	.	TGCGCCAGCAGCCAAGACAGGAACACTGAAGCTTTCTTT	CASSQDRNTEAFF